This passage covers 3 T cell receptor beta chains from one sample sequenced in a study of blood T cells in healthy people across ages. A second PCR of roughly 6 to 12 cycles used a sample-barcoded 5' primer and a J-beta primer mix. MiXCR, run by TCRdb on the 5' RACE reads, gives a single entry per CDR3 protein. The table has approximately 900,000 distinct CDR3 sequences, around 29% seen once. The data also belong to a second study, concerning T cells of mothers and their children.

The sequenced material came from blood. The receptors come from a woman in her thirties or forties in good health.

The rearrangement links TRBV29-1 to TRBJ2-2; possibly TRBD1 or TRBD2 for D (5 bases each). Looked up from germline, CDR1 is SQVTM and CDR2 is ANQGSEA. The CDR3 is 14 amino acids. V lost 7 bases, J lost 1 base, and 13 bases lay in between. The CDR3 is CSGMGRRNTGELFF. As DNA, the CDR3 is TGCAGCGGAATGGGACGGAGGAACACCGGGGAGCTGTTTTTT.

CDR3: CASSLTAGGNQPQHF. The CDR3 DNA is TGTGCCAGCAGCTTAACGGCAGGGGGCAATCAGCCCCAGCATTTT. The rearrangement joins TRBV7-2 to TRBJ1-5; tentative D call: TRBD1 (6 bases). CDR1 and CDR2 from the germline V gene are SGHTA and FQGNSA. This CDR3 has 15 residues. V dropped 2 bases and J dropped 2 bases, with 10 bases sitting between them.

This clonotype has just one count. The V gene is TRBV19, the J gene TRBJ1-6; maybe TRBD1 (6 bases). The CDR3 is 15 amino acids. Trimming removed 1 base at V and 8 bases at J, with 12 bases between. Germline V gene data show CDR1 as LNHDA and CDR2 as SQIVND (reference sequence). CDR3 nucleotide sequence: TGTGCCAGTAGTATAGGGGACATTGTCGATTCACCCCTCCACTTT. Translating it yields CASSIGDIVDSPLHF.